Sequencing of this TCR beta chain was carried out in a study of CD8 T cells in ankylosing spondylitis. This CDR3 has 11 residues. The germline gives CDR1 SQVTM, CDR2 ANQGSEA. The V end lost 5 bases, the J end lost 6 bases, and 11 bases lay between the germline ends. TCRdb processed the 5' RACE reads anew with MiXCR; each CDR3 protein has one entry. Of about 300,000 distinct CDR3 sequences listed, more than 20% are singletons. This clonotype appeared many times. This chain links TRBV29-1 with TRBJ2-7; D unresolved. This receptor was identified in a female donor with ankylosing spondylitis or in good health (not recorded which). Source material: blood, either unsorted or a sorted T cell fraction (not recorded which). The CDR3 region is CSVSRLGEQYF. In DNA, the CDR3 is TGCAGCGTTTCGCGCCTGGGCGAGCAGTACTTC.